Below, 9 T cell receptor beta chains from the same sample are listed, as sequenced in a study of OX40 agonist ivuxolimab in advanced cancers. This table comes from immunoSEQ multiplex PCR, and its TCRdb copy is limited to in-frame clones, with some not included. The sample has about 19,000 clones, roughly 70% seen once. The specimen was CD4+ or CD8+ T cells sorted from blood, collected in a trial of the OX40 agonist ivuxolimab. The receptors were sampled from an adult with an advanced solid tumor such as melanoma, head and neck, liver or kidney cancer.

A single count supports this clone. The rearrangement joins TRBV5-1 to TRBJ2-1; TRBD1 matches at 7 bases. Germline V gene lookup returns CDR1 SGHRS and CDR2 YFSETQ. CDR3 size: 16 residues. V lost 2 bases, J lost 2 bases, and 7 bases stayed unmatched. CDR3 loop: CASSFPAGGPYNEQFF. Written as DNA, the CDR3 is TGCGCCAGCAGCTTCCCCGCAGGGGGACCCTACAATGAGCAGTTCTTC.

This chain uses TRBV28 with TRBJ1-1; D not resolved. The CDR3 length is 14 residues. Trimming stripped 6 bases from V and 4 bases from J, with 15 bases between. Germline lookup yields CDR1 MDHEN and CDR2 SYDVKM. In nucleotides, the CDR3 is TGTGCCAGCAGCCCTGGACGGTTGGGCACTGAAGCTTTCTTT. Translation gives CASSPGRLGTEAFF. The full variable domain, with the rest looked up from reference TRBV28 and TRBJ1-1, is DVKVTQSSRYLVKRTGEKVFLECVQDMDHENMFWYRQDPGLGLRLIYFSYDVKMKEKGDIPEGYSVSREKKERFSLILESASTNQTSMYLCASSPGRLGTEAFFGQGTRLTVV.

V is TRBV25-1 and J is TRBJ2-5; the D is unclear. Germline V gene sequence: CDR1 MGHDK, CDR2 SYGVNS. The CDR3 contains 14 residues. Trimming stripped 6 bases from V and 5 bases from J, with 16 bases between. CDR3 in DNA: TGTGCCAGCAGCCGACCGGTGCTCGGGGAGACCCAGTACTTC. It translates to CASSRPVLGETQYF.

This clone was detected only once. The gene calls are TRBV6-6 and TRBJ2-3; 11 positions match TRBD2. CDR1 and CDR2 (germline): MNHNY, SVGAGI (reference sequence). The V segment lost 8 bases and the J segment 5 bases; nucleotides outside the gene matches: 9. The CDR3 spans 15 residues. In nucleotides, the CDR3 is TGTGCCAGCGGGGAACTAGCGGGAGAAAAAGATACGCAGTATTTT. This gives the protein CASGELAGEKDTQYF.

This clone was counted once. V and J are TRBV6-5 and TRBJ2-5; D is unclear. The CDR3 sequence is 13 residues long. Trimming removed 7 bases at V and 2 bases at J, with 11 bases between. Per germline, CDR1 MNHEY and CDR2 SVGAGI. CDR3: CASNSAFQETQYF. CDR3 in DNA: TGTGCCAGCAACTCGGCTTTTCAAGAGACCCAGTACTTC.

The CDR3 nucleotides read TGTGCCAGCAGCCCTCCGGGACAGGCCCCCTATGGCTACACCTTC. It yields the protein CASSPPGQAPYGYTF. The V call is TRBV13, the J call TRBJ1-2, with 8 bases matching TRBD1. The CDR3 has 15 residues. V gave up 5 bases and J gave up 4 bases; unmatched junction bases: 9. Germline assignment: CDR1 PRHDT and CDR2 FYEKMQ (reference sequence). Full variable domain (missing parts from reference TRBV13 and TRBJ1-2): AAGVIQSPRHLIKEKRETATLKCYPIPRHDTVYWYQQGPGQDPQFLISFYEKMQSDKGSIPDRFSAQQFSDYHSELNMSSLELGDSALYFCASSPPGQAPYGYTFGSGTRLTVV.

The chain recombines TRBV5-4 with TRBJ2-4; D possibly uses TRBD1 or TRBD2 (6 bases each). The CDR3 sequence is 15 residues long. CDR1 SGHNT and CDR2 YYREEE come from the germline V gene (reference sequence). The ends were cut back, 0 bases at V and 6 bases at J, with 13 bases in the middle. CDR3 sequence reads: CASSLGPGAVNIQYF. CDR3 nucleotides: TGTGCCAGCAGCTTGGGGCCGGGGGCGGTAAACATTCAGTACTTC. The full variable domain, its missing parts supplied by reference TRBV5-4 and TRBJ2-4, is ETGVTQSPTHLIKTRGQQVTLRCSSQSGHNTVSWYQQALGQGPQFIFQYYREEENGRGNFPPRFSGLQFPNYSSELNVNALELDDSALYLCASSLGPGAVNIQYFGAGTRLSVL.

The CDR3: CASSQEIWPAHRGADTQYF. The CDR3, as DNA: TGTGCCAGCAGCCAAGAGATCTGGCCCGCCCACAGGGGTGCAGATACGCAGTATTTT. The chain recombines TRBV4-2 with TRBJ2-3; 7 bases agree with TRBD1. The length of the CDR3 is 19 residues. The V gene end was trimmed by 0 bases and the J gene end by 4 bases; junction bases not matched to a gene: 16. Looked up from germline, CDR1 is LGHNA and CDR2 is YNFKEQ.

J is TRBJ2-7 and V is TRBV5-4, with D hard to call. CDR3 length equals 13 residues. CDR1 and CDR2 from the germline V gene are SGHNT and YYREEE (reference sequence). The germline V and J ends were trimmed by 3 bases and 5 bases, with 12 bases remaining between them. The CDR3 is CASSWEGFDEQYF. CDR3 nucleotide sequence: TGTGCCAGCAGCTGGGAAGGGTTCGACGAGCAGTACTTC.